The rows below give T cell receptor beta chains drawn from one sample of a study of T cell responses to AZD1222 COVID-19 vaccine. Assay: immunoSEQ multiplex PCR; the TCRdb copy retains only in-frame clones and omits some. In the table there are roughly 180,000 clones, roughly nine tenths of which are singletons. This material consisted of peripheral blood, taken on day 0 of AZD1222 vaccination. The receptors stem from an adult in good health. Each CDR3 is given with its conserved first and last residue. D genes are given only for firm matches. Expanded clones are given a class, and other clones once, few, many or no size at all.

CDR3 DNA,CDR3 protein,D gene,clone size,V gene,J gene
TGCAGCGTTGAAGGAGTAGGACAGGGGGCCTACGAGCAGTACTTC,CSVEGVGQGAYEQYF,TRBD1,NA,TRBV29-1,TRBJ2-7
TGTGCCAGTAGGGCTTTTCTGGGCTCTGGAAACACCATATATTTT,CASRAFLGSGNTIYF,NA,few,TRBV27,TRBJ1-3
TGTGCCAGCAGCAAAATGGACAGGGGGGGCAATCAGCCCCAGCATTTT,CASSKMDRGGNQPQHF,TRBD1,NA,TRBV7-2,TRBJ1-5
TGTGCCAGCAGCTTGTGGGGGCCAGGTTCTGGGGCCAACGTCCTGACTTTC,CASSLWGPGSGANVLTF,NA,NA,TRBV7-3,TRBJ2-6
TGTGCCAGCACTGGGAATTCACCCCTCCACTTT,CASTGNSPLHF,NA,NA,TRBV6-5,TRBJ1-6
TGTGCCAGTAGTCTACCAACAGGGTATGGCTACACCTTC,CASSLPTGYGYTF,NA,few,TRBV19,TRBJ1-2
TGCGCCAGCAGTCAATCCCTAGCGGGGGAATCCTACAATGAGCAGTTCTTC,CASSQSLAGESYNEQFF,TRBD2,NA,TRBV23-1,TRBJ2-1
TGTGCCAGCAGCTCGAGAGGGTTTAATTCACCCCTCCACTTT,CASSSRGFNSPLHF,NA,NA,TRBV7-9,TRBJ1-6
TGTGCCACCGCGGTAGAAGGAGATCAGCCCCAGCATTTT,CATAVEGDQPQHF,NA,once,TRBV24-1,TRBJ1-5
TGCGCCAGCAGCTTGGTCCAGGGATTCGACGAGCAGTACTTC,CASSLVQGFDEQYF,NA,NA,TRBV5-1,TRBJ2-7